These 14 T cell receptor beta chains share one sample of origin, sequenced in a study of cytomegalovirus exposure and HLA in healthy donors. The PCR employed 60 Vbeta primers together with 13 Jbeta primers. The repertoire was sequenced with immunoSEQ multiplex PCR; TCRdb's copy has only in-frame clones and lacks some. The repertoire consists of roughly 90,000 clones, with 82% occurring once and the leading ten covering roughly 3.5%. Sequencing used PBMCs. These receptors all stem from a man aged 30-40 years in good health and CMV-seropositive.

This chain joins TRBV10-3 and TRBJ1-5, with D unresolved. Between the trimmed V and J ends, which lost 8 bases and 0 bases, there was a span of 8 bases. This CDR3 is 13 amino acids long. Germline loops: CDR1 ENHRY, CDR2 SYGVKD. The CDR3 DNA reads TGTGCCATCTCTCGGGTTAGCAATCAGCCCCAGCATTTT. Its translation: CAISRVSNQPQHF.

This clone was counted a few times. J is TRBJ1-1 and V is TRBV6-6; D might be TRBD1 (5 bases). The V and J ends lost 7 bases and 5 bases respectively, with 20 bases between them. The CDR3 covers 15 residues. Germline loops: CDR1 MNHNY, CDR2 SVGAGI (reference sequence). The CDR3, as DNA: TGTGCCAGCACCTCCCCCAGGGTGGCGGGGACTGAAGCTTTCTTT. Its protein is CASTSPRVAGTEAFF.

This clone was counted a single time. V usage is TRBV5-1 and J usage is TRBJ1-2; D might be TRBD1 (6 bases). Germline assignment: CDR1 SGHRS and CDR2 YFSETQ. This CDR3 spans 13 amino acids. Trimming removed 0 bases from V and 8 bases from J, with 11 bases in between. The CDR3 spells CASSLGQASGYTF. DNA for the CDR3: TGCGCCAGCAGCTTGGGACAGGCTAGCGGCTACACCTTC.

The chain has TRBV10-3 and TRBJ2-2; TRBD1 matches 9 bases. J lost 5 bases, V lost 8 bases, and 3 bases had no gene match. Germline loops: CDR1 ENHRY, CDR2 SYGVKD. CDR3 length equals 13 residues. The CDR3 is CAILGTGTGELFF. CDR3 coding DNA: TGTGCCATCCTCGGGACAGGGACCGGGGAGCTGTTTTTT.

V and J are TRBV4-1 and TRBJ1-1; 7 positions agree with TRBD1. The CDR3 loop spans 15 amino acids. CDR1 is MGHRA, CDR2 YSYEKL, per germline. V shed 2 bases and J 4 bases; nucleotides not matched to a gene: 7. CDR3 protein: CASSQIDRELTEAFF. The CDR3 coding sequence is TGCGCCAGCAGCCAAATTGACAGGGAGCTCACTGAAGCTTTCTTT.

J is TRBJ1-1 and V is TRBV10-2, with 7 nucleotides matching TRBD1. The V and J ends lost 3 bases and 5 bases, in that order; junction bases with no gene match: 6. Germline loops: CDR1 WSHSY, CDR2 SAAADI. The CDR3 has 14 amino acids. The CDR3 reads CASSDRGPRTEAFF. CDR3 in DNA: TGCGCCAGCAGTGATAGGGGGCCTAGGACTGAAGCTTTCTTT.

CDR3 in DNA: TGTGCCAGCAGATCTCGAGCGGGGCTATCCTACGAGCAGTACTTC. Encoded protein: CASRSRAGLSYEQYF. The chain carries TRBV6-5 and TRBJ2-5; 7 bases are a match to TRBD2. The end of the DNA aligns better with TRBJ2-7, so the J call may be wrong. CDR1 is MNHEY and CDR2 is SVGAGI in the germline V gene. CDR3 length: 15 amino acids.

J is TRBJ2-7 and V is TRBV19; possibly TRBD1 for D (6 bases). The CDR3 has 15 residues. Germline CDR1 reads LNHDA; CDR2 reads SQIVND (reference sequence). V was pared by 3 bases and J by 0 bases, with 12 bases between. CDR3 amino acids: CASSMDSSSSYEQYF. The CDR3 DNA reads as TGTGCCAGTAGTATGGACAGTTCCAGCTCCTACGAGCAGTACTTC.

The genes are TRBV14 and TRBJ2-2, with TRBD2 identical over 15 bases. With 4 bases clipped from V and 4 bases from J, the junction kept 4 bases outside the gene matches. Germline assignment: CDR1 SGHDN and CDR2 FVKESK. There are 17 residues in the CDR3. The CDR3 sequence: CASSPGLAGGSTGELFF. CDR3 nucleotides: TGTGCCAGCAGCCCGGGACTAGCGGGAGGAAGCACCGGGGAGCTGTTTTTT.

A single count supports this clone. The chain recombines TRBV14 with TRBJ2-5; 9 nucleotides agree with TRBD2. The CDR3 length is 17 residues. Looked up from germline, CDR1 is SGHDN and CDR2 is FVKESK. Trimming removed 1 base from V and 2 bases from J; junction bases left unmatched: 8. Here the CDR3 reads CASSQVDGGRDQETQYF. The DNA for the CDR3 is TGTGCCAGCAGCCAAGTGGATGGCGGGAGGGATCAAGAGACCCAGTACTTC.

The V and J genes are TRBV28 and TRBJ2-5; 9 nucleotides line up with TRBD2. V was pared by 6 bases and J by 5 bases, with 13 bases of the junction left unmatched. The germline V gene has CDR1 MDHEN and CDR2 SYDVKM. This CDR3 spans 16 amino acids. The CDR3 DNA follows: TGTGCCAGCAGCGGCTGGCTAGCGGGAACGAGCGAGACCCAGTACTTC. Residues: CASSGWLAGTSETQYF.

Comment on this clone: An end of the junction differs from the germline gene, which may be a read error. This chain connects TRBV7-9 to TRBJ2-5, with 12 bases that match TRBD2. Germline V gene data show CDR1 as SEHNR and CDR2 as FQNEAQ (reference sequence). The CDR3 totals 16 residues. The CDR3 DNA sequence: TGTTCCAGCAGCTTGACTAGCGGGGGCATTCAAGAGACCCAGTACTTC. Its translation: CSSSLTSGGIQETQYF.

This chain uses TRBV7-9 with TRBJ1-1, with unresolved D. CDR1 and CDR2 from the germline V gene are SEHNR and FQNEAQ (reference sequence). The V and J ends lost 7 bases and 1 base respectively, with 10 bases between them. The CDR3 is 13 amino acids. CDR3 sequence: CASKGGWNTEAFF. The CDR3 nucleotides are TGTGCCAGCAAAGGCGGCTGGAACACTGAAGCTTTCTTT.

The gene calls are TRBV29-1 and TRBJ2-7; D perhaps matches TRBD2 (6 bases). Germline loops: CDR1 SQVTM, CDR2 ANQGSEA. This CDR3 contains 12 residues. V was shortened by 4 bases and J by 7 bases, with 14 bases between the two germline ends. The CDR3 region is CSVGVGAGEQYF. CDR3 nucleotide sequence: TGCAGCGTTGGAGTAGGGGCGGGGGAGCAGTACTTC.